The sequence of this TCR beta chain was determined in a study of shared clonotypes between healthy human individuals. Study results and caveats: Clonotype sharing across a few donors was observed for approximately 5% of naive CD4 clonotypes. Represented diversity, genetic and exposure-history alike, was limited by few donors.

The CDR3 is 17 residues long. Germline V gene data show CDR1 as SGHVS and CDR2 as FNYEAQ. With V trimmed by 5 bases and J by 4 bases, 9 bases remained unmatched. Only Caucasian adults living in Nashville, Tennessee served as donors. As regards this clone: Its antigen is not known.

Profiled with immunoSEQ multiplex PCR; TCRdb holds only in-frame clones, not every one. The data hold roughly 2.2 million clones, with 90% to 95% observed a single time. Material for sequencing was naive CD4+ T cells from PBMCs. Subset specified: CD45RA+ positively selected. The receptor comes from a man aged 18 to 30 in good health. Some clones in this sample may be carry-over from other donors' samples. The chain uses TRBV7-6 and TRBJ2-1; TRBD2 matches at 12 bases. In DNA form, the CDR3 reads TGTGCCAGCAGCCGACAACCTAGCGGGGGGGCGTACAATGAGCAGTTCTTC. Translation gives CASSRQPSGGAYNEQFF.